Below, 10 T cell receptor beta chains from the same sample are listed, as sequenced in a study of T cell clonotyping in hematopoietic cell transplantation. This table comes from immunoSEQ multiplex PCR, and its TCRdb copy is limited to in-frame clones, with some not included. The sample lists about 900 clones; roughly 95% were seen once. The material sequenced was peripheral blood mononuclear cells, taken 180 days after allogeneic stem cell transplant. Receptor source: a male patient aged 55 to 70 who had an allogeneic stem cell transplant from an unrelated donor, so T cells may come from the graft donor. Some clones in this sample may be carry-over from other donors' samples.

The chain couples TRBV10-1 to TRBJ1-1; no reliable D call. The CDR3 length is 11 residues. V gave up 0 bases and J gave up 5 bases, with 1 base separating them. The germline V gene has CDR1 WNHNN and CDR2 SYGVQD (reference sequence). CDR3 in amino acids: CASSESTEAFF. CDR3 nucleotide sequence: TGCGCCAGCAGTGAGTCAACTGAAGCTTTCTTT.

The chain couples TRBV11-2 to TRBJ2-7; D is unclear. Trimming left V 2 bases short and J 2 bases short, with 4 bases between. The CDR3 consists of 12 residues. Germline assignment: CDR1 SGHAT and CDR2 FQNNGV. The CDR3, as DNA: TGTGCCAGCAGCTTAAGGCCCTACGAGCAGTACTTC. It yields the protein CASSLRPYEQYF.

The chain couples TRBV7-8 to TRBJ1-1; D call uncertain. The germline gives CDR1 SGHVS, CDR2 FQNEAQ. The CDR3 has 15 residues. Trimming took 1 base from V and 1 from J, leaving 10 bases between them. Here the CDR3 reads CASSLVGRSNTEAFF. The CDR3 DNA is TGTGCCAGCAGCTTAGTTGGACGGTCGAACACTGAAGCTTTCTTT.

The V gene is TRBV28, the J gene TRBJ1-3; weak D call: TRBD1 (6 bases). The CDR3 runs to 17 residues. Deletions cut 3 bases from V and 0 bases from J, with 15 bases between. Germline CDR1 reads MDHEN; CDR2 reads SYDVKM. The CDR3 loop is CASSFLGTGSSGNTIYF. In nucleotides, the CDR3 is TGTGCCAGCAGTTTCCTCGGCACAGGGAGCTCTGGAAACACCATATATTTT.

This chain uses TRBV9 with TRBJ2-2; tentatively, D is TRBD2 (6 bases). The CDR3 sequence is 15 residues long. V lost 0 bases and J lost 4, with 10 bases in between. Germline V gene lookup returns CDR1 SGDLS and CDR2 YYNGEE. The CDR3 sequence is CASSVGGGTTGELFF. In DNA, the CDR3 is TGTGCCAGCAGCGTAGGAGGCGGGACCACCGGGGAGCTGTTTTTT.

The CDR3 nucleotides read TGTGCCAGCAGCTTACACAGGAGTTTAGCGGGACCTCAGAAAGAGACCCAGTACTTC. This encodes CASSLHRSLAGPQKETQYF. V and J are TRBV7-2 and TRBJ2-5; TRBD2 agrees at 8 bases. This CDR3 is 19 amino acids long. The junction had 17 bases not matched to a gene; V was cut back by 2 bases and J by 3 bases. Germline assignment: CDR1 SGHTA and CDR2 FQGNSA.

The J gene is TRBJ2-1, the V gene TRBV4-1, with D uncertain. The germline V gene encodes CDR1 MGHRA and CDR2 YSYEKL. The ends were cut back, 1 base at V and 9 bases at J, with 7 bases in the middle. This CDR3 spans 12 amino acids. The CDR3 loop is CASSQGIGEQFF. CDR3 in DNA: TGCGCCAGCAGCCAAGGAATCGGTGAGCAGTTCTTC.

J is TRBJ2-7 and V is TRBV5-1; D is ambiguous. The CDR3 is 13 residues long. The germline V and J ends were trimmed by 0 bases and 2 bases, with 6 bases remaining between them. Germline V CDR1 and CDR2: SGHRS, YFSETQ. In nucleotides, the CDR3 is TGCGCCAGCAGCTTGGTACCTACCTACGAGCAGTACTTC. Its translation: CASSLVPTYEQYF.

The genes are TRBV27 and TRBJ2-7, with D uncertain. Between the trimmed V and J ends, which lost 0 bases and 4 bases, there was a span of 10 bases. CDR3 size: 14 residues. CDR1 MNHEY and CDR2 SMNVEV come from the germline V gene (reference sequence). CDR3 DNA sequence: TGTGCCAGCAGTTTATCCGGCAGTCTATACGAGCAGTACTTC. Protein: CASSLSGSLYEQYF.

V usage is TRBV29-1 and J usage is TRBJ1-1; maybe TRBD1 (5 bases). The V and J ends lost 6 bases and 0 bases respectively, with 8 bases between them. In germline, CDR1 is SQVTM, CDR2 ANQGSEA. This CDR3 contains 12 residues. The CDR3 bases are TGCAGCGTAAGGGGCCTGAACACTGAAGCTTTCTTT. Its translation: CSVRGLNTEAFF.